This entry describes one TCR beta chain. The sample comes from a study of blood T cell repertoires in COVID-19. The overall study: Some COVID-19 samples were acute and others convalescent; all came from the United States, Italy and Spain.

CDR3 size: 16 residues. V was trimmed by 3 bases and J by 0 bases, leaving 12 bases between them. Germline CDR1 and CDR2: SGHRS and YFSETQ. How the authors handled the data: Estimates of nucleated cell counts were drawn from the amplification of reference gene primers. Only in-frame clones appear in the TCRdb table, and some are missing; sequencing was by immunoSEQ multiplex PCR. V, J and clone size derive from that table, while D and trimming were established from the DNA sequence. The data show about 210,000 clones, about four fifths seen once. This sequence joins TRBV5-1 and TRBJ2-2; a possible D gene is TRBD2 (6 bases). This sequence was found in a woman in her 50s with acute or convalescent COVID-19. The sequenced sample consisted of peripheral blood. The CDR3 reads CASSWAGPSNTGELFF. The CDR3 bases are TGCGCCAGCAGCTGGGCGGGGCCCTCGAACACCGGGGAGCTGTTTTTT.